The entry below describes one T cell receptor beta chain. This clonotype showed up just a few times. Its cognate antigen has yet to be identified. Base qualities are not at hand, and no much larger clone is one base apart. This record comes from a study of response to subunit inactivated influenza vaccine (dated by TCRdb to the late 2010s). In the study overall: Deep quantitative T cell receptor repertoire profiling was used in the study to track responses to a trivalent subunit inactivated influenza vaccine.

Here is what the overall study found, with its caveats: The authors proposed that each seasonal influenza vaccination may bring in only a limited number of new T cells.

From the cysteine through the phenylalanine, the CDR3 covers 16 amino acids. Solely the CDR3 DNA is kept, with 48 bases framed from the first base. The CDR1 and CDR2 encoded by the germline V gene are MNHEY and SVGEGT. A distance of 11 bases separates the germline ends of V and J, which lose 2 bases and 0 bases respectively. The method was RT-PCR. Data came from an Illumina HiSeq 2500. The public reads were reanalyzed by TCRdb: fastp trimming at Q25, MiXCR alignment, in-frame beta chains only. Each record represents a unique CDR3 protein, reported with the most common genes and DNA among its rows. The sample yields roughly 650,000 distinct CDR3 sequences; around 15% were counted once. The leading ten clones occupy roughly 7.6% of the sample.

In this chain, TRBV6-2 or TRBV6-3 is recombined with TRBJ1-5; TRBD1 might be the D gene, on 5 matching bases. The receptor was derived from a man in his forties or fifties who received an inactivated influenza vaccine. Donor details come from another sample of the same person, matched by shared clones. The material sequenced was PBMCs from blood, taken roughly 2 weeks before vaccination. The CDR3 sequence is CASSYKRQYSNQPQHF. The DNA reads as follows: TGTGCCAGCAGTTACAAGCGACAGTATAGCAATCAGCCCCAGCATTTT.